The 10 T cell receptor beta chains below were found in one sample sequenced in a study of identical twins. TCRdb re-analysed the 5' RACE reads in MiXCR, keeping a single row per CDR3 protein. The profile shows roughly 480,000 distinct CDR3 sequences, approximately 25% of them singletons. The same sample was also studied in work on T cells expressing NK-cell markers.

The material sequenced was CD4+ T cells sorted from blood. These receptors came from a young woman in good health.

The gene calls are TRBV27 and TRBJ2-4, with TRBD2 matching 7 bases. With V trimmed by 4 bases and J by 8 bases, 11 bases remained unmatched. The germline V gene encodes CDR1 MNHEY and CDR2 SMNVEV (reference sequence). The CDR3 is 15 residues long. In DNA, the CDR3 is TGTGCCAGCAGTTCCACAGGTTTTCGGGGGGACATTCAGTACTTC. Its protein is CASSSTGFRGDIQYF.

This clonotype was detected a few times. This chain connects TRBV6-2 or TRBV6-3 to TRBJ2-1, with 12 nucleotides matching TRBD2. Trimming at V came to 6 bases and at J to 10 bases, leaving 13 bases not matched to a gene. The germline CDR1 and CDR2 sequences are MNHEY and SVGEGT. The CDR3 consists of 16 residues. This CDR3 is CASSRLAGERSVEQFF. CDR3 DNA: TGTGCCAGCAGCCGACTAGCGGGGGAGCGGTCGGTAGAGCAGTTCTTC.

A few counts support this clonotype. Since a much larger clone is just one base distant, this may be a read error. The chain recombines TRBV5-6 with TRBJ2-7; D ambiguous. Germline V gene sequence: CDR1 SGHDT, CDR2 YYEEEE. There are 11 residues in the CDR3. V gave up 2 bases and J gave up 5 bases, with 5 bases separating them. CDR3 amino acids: CASSLYNEQYF. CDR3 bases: TGTGCCAGCAGCTTATACAACGAGCAGTACTTC. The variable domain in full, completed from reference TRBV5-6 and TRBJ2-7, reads DAGVTQSPTHLIKTRGQQVTLRCSPKSGHDTVSWYQQALGQGPQFIFQYYEEEERQRGNFPDRFSGHQFPNYSSELNVNALLLGDSALYLCASSLYNEQYFGPGTRLTVT.

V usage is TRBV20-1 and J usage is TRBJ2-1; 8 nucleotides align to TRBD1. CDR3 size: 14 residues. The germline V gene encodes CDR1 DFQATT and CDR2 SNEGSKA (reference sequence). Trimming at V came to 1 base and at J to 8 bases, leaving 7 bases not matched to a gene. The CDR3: CSARGRGRGDEQFF. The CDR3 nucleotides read TGCAGTGCTAGAGGCAGGGGGCGCGGCGATGAGCAGTTCTTC.

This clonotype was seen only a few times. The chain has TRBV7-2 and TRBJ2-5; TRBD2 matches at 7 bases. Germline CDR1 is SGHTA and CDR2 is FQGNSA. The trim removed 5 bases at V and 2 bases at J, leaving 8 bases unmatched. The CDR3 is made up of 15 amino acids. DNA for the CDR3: TGTGCCAGCAGCCAGCCGACGGGAGGACAAGAGACCCAGTACTTC. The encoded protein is CASSQPTGGQETQYF.

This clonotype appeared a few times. CDR3 amino acids: CASSKETQYF. Written as DNA, the CDR3 is TGTGCCAGCAGCAAAGAGACCCAGTACTTC. V gene TRBV7-2 combines with J gene TRBJ2-5; D remains ambiguous. In germline, CDR1 is SGHTA, CDR2 FQGNSA. This CDR3 is 10 amino acids long. Trimming removed 5 bases at V and 3 bases at J, with 1 base between.

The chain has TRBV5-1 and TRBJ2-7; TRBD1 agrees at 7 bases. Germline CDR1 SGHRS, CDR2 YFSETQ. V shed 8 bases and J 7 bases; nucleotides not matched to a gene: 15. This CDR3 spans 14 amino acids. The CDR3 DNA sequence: TGCGCCAGTGCTACAGGGGATCCTTCTCGGGAGCAGTACTTC. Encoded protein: CASATGDPSREQYF.

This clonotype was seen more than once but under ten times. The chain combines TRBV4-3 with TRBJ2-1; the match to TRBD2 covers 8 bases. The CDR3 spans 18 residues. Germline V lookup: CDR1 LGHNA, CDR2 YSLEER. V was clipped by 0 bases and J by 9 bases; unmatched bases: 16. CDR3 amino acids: CASSQESSGPTWAPEQFF. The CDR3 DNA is TGCGCCAGCAGCCAAGAGTCTAGCGGGCCCACCTGGGCTCCTGAGCAGTTCTTC.

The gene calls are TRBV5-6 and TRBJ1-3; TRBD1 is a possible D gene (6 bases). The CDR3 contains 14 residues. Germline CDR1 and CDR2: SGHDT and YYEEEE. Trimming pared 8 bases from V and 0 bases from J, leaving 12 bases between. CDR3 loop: CASTRGFSGNTIYF. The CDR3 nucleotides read TGTGCCAGTACCAGGGGATTCTCTGGAAACACCATATATTTT.

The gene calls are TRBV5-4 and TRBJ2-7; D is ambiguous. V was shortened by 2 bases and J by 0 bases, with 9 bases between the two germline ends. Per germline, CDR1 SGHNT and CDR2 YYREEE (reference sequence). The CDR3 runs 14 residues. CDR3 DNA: TGTGCCAGCAGCTTCGGGCTATTCTCCTACGAGCAGTACTTC. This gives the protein CASSFGLFSYEQYF.